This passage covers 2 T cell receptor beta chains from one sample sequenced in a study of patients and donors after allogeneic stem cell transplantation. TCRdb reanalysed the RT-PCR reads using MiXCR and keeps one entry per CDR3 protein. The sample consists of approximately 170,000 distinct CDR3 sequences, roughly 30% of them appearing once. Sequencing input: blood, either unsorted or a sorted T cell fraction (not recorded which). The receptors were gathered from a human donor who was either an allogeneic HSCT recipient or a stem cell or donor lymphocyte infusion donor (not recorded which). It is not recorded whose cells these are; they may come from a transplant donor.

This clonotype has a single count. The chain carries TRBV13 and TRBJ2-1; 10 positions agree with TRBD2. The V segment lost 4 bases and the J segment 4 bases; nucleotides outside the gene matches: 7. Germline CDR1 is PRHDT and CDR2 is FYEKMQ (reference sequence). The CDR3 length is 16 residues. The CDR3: CASSSSLAGYYNEQFF. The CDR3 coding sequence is TGTGCCAGCAGCTCCTCACTAGCGGGGTATTACAATGAGCAGTTCTTC.

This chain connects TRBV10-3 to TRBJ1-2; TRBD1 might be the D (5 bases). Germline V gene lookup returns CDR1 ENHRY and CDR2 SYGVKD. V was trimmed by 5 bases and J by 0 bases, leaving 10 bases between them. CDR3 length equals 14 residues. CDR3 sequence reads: CAISPGRANYGYTF. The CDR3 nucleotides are TGTGCCATCAGTCCGGGACGGGCTAACTATGGCTACACCTTC.